This T cell receptor beta chain was retrieved from a study of T cell repertoires in cytomegalovirus infection. At the level of the study: Public TCR beta signatures marked donors with CMV infection and the matching HLA.

Many counts were recorded for this clonotype. Germline values: CDR1 SGHAT, CDR2 FQNNGV. The CDR3 spans 15 residues. Trimming stripped 1 base from V and 6 bases from J, with 15 bases between. Via MiXCR, TCRdb re-called the reads, giving one row per CDR3 protein. Of 200,000 to 300,000 distinct CDR3 sequences detected, approximately 9% appear once; the ten largest clones hold more than 12%. The genes are TRBV11-2 and TRBJ1-2; a weak D match, TRBD1 (5 bases). The TCR originated in a human donor in good health (CMV status not recorded). Some clones in this sample may be carry-over from other donors' samples. Sample: PBMCs. For the CDR3, the DNA is TGTGCCAGCAGCTTAGCACAGCTTAGGGGCCATGGCTACACCTTC. It translates to CASSLAQLRGHGYTF.